Listed below are T cell receptor beta chains from one sample, sequenced in a study of blood T cells in healthy people across ages. TCRdb analysed the 5' RACE reads with MiXCR anew, one entry per CDR3 protein. The data show hundreds of thousands of distinct CDR3 sequences, around two thirds seen once. What was sequenced was blood. Source of these receptors: a man aged 30 to 45 in good health. Each CDR3 is given with its conserved first and last residue. A D gene is named only where the DNA matches it firmly. Clone size is shown for a subset of rows, as once, few, many or a class of expanded clone.

abundance: few
j_gene: TRBJ1-4
d_gene: TRBD1
v_gene: TRBV6-6
CDR3nt: TGTGCCAGCGAGGGGACAGGGCGTGAAAAACTGTTTTTT
CDR3aa: CASEGTGREKLFF

abundance: .
j_gene: TRBJ2-7
d_gene: TRBD1
v_gene: TRBV7-2
CDR3nt: TGTGCCAGCAGCGGAACCGGGACAGGGTTCCACGAGCAGTACTTC
CDR3aa: CASSGTGTGFHEQYF

abundance: few
j_gene: TRBJ2-1
d_gene: .
v_gene: TRBV6-2/TRBV6-3
CDR3nt: TGTGCCAGCAGTCAGCTGGGGGGCGATGAGCAGTTCTTC
CDR3aa: CASSQLGGDEQFF

abundance: once
j_gene: TRBJ2-5
d_gene: .
v_gene: TRBV6-2/TRBV6-3
CDR3nt: TGTGCCAGCAGTTACTTGCGGACCGGACAAGAGACCCAGTACTTC
CDR3aa: CASSYLRTGQETQYF

abundance: once
j_gene: TRBJ2-5
d_gene: TRBD1
v_gene: TRBV27
CDR3nt: TGTGCCAGCAGTGTCGGACAGGGCCCAGAGACCCAGTACTTC
CDR3aa: CASSVGQGPETQYF

abundance: .
j_gene: TRBJ2-7
d_gene: TRBD1
v_gene: TRBV29-1
CDR3nt: TGCATCGCTGGATCCGGGACAGGGAGCGAGCAGTACTTC
CDR3aa: CIAGSGTGSEQYF

abundance: few
j_gene: TRBJ2-5
d_gene: TRBD1
v_gene: TRBV20-1
CDR3nt: TGCAGTGCTAGATTGAGGACAGGGTACCAAGAGACCCAGTACTTC
CDR3aa: CSARLRTGYQETQYF

abundance: .
j_gene: TRBJ2-3
d_gene: .
v_gene: TRBV7-6
CDR3nt: TGTGCCAGCCAACTAAATCCAGGTTCTAGCACAGATACGCAGTATTTT
CDR3aa: CASQLNPGSSTDTQYF

abundance: few
j_gene: TRBJ2-5
d_gene: TRBD2
v_gene: TRBV7-3
CDR3nt: TGTGCCAGCAGCTTAACGGCGGGTCTAGCGGGGGTTCTAGGGACCCAGTACTTC
CDR3aa: CASSLTAGLAGVLGTQYF

abundance: .
j_gene: TRBJ2-1
d_gene: .
v_gene: TRBV12-3/TRBV12-4
CDR3nt: TGTGCCAGCAGCCAGGAGGGGGGTTGGTACAATGAGCAGTTCTTC
CDR3aa: CASSQEGGWYNEQFF

abundance: few
j_gene: TRBJ1-1
d_gene: TRBD1
v_gene: TRBV4-2
CDR3nt: TGTGCCAGCAGTCTCGGGCGGGACAGGGGCATGAACACTGAAGCTTTCTTT
CDR3aa: CASSLGRDRGMNTEAFF

abundance: .
j_gene: TRBJ2-1
d_gene: TRBD1
v_gene: TRBV24-1
CDR3nt: TGTGCCACCAGTGGCCACAGGGGGATAAGCTCCTACAATGAGCAGTTCTTC
CDR3aa: CATSGHRGISSYNEQFF

abundance: .
j_gene: TRBJ2-5
d_gene: TRBD2
v_gene: TRBV10-3
CDR3nt: TGTGCCATCAGTCTGCGGGGGGAAGAGACCCAGTACTTC
CDR3aa: CAISLRGEETQYF

abundance: .
j_gene: TRBJ2-7
d_gene: .
v_gene: TRBV2
CDR3nt: TGTGCCAGCAGAGACGGGGCTTACGAGCAGTACTTC
CDR3aa: CASRDGAYEQYF

abundance: .
j_gene: TRBJ2-5
d_gene: TRBD1
v_gene: TRBV6-5
CDR3nt: TGTGCCAGCAGTTACGGTGAAAAGGGGGCGCAAGAGACCCAGTACTTC
CDR3aa: CASSYGEKGAQETQYF

abundance: once
j_gene: TRBJ2-3
d_gene: TRBD2
v_gene: TRBV29-1
CDR3nt: TGCAGCGTTGATGGCGGGGGGGACACAGATACGCAGTATTTT
CDR3aa: CSVDGGGDTDTQYF

abundance: .
j_gene: TRBJ1-5
d_gene: .
v_gene: TRBV27
CDR3nt: TGTGCCAGCAGTTTACTACAGGATCAGCCCCAGCATTTT
CDR3aa: CASSLLQDQPQHF

abundance: .
j_gene: TRBJ2-4
d_gene: TRBD1
v_gene: TRBV28
CDR3nt: TGTGCCAGCAGCATGGGACAGGGCATGTACTTC
CDR3aa: CASSMGQGMYF

abundance: many
j_gene: TRBJ2-7
d_gene: .
v_gene: TRBV7-2
CDR3nt: TGTGCCAGCAGCTTAGCGGGGGGCCGTAACGAGCAGTACTTC
CDR3aa: CASSLAGGRNEQYF

abundance: few
j_gene: TRBJ2-4
d_gene: .
v_gene: TRBV13
CDR3nt: TGTGCCAGCAGCTTGGCGAATGGACCTTTAGCCAAAAACATTCAGTACTTC
CDR3aa: CASSLANGPLAKNIQYF

abundance: .
j_gene: TRBJ2-3
d_gene: .
v_gene: TRBV29-1
CDR3nt: TGCAGCGTTGAACAAGGGGGGGTGATAGATACGCAGTATTTT
CDR3aa: CSVEQGGVIDTQYF

abundance: .
j_gene: TRBJ2-7
d_gene: TRBD1
v_gene: TRBV6-5
CDR3nt: TGTGCCAGCAGTGAGGGCCCGGGACAGGGCTACGAGCAGTACTTC
CDR3aa: CASSEGPGQGYEQYF

abundance: .
j_gene: TRBJ2-7
d_gene: .
v_gene: TRBV7-3
CDR3nt: TGTGCCAGCAGCTTAACCCCCGTCGCAGGGGTCAACTACGAGCAGTACTTC
CDR3aa: CASSLTPVAGVNYEQYF

abundance: .
j_gene: TRBJ2-1
d_gene: .
v_gene: TRBV6-2/TRBV6-3
CDR3nt: TGTGCCAGCACGAGGACACCGGAATCCTTGTTCTTC
CDR3aa: CASTRTPESLFF

abundance: .
j_gene: TRBJ2-7
d_gene: .
v_gene: TRBV4-2
CDR3nt: TGTGCCAGCAGCCGCAAAGGCAGGGACGCCGAGCAGTACTTC
CDR3aa: CASSRKGRDAEQYF

abundance: .
j_gene: TRBJ2-7
d_gene: TRBD2
v_gene: TRBV7-2
CDR3nt: TGTGCCAGCAGCCCAAGCGGGGGAGGGTCCTACGAGCAGTACTTC
CDR3aa: CASSPSGGGSYEQYF

abundance: .
j_gene: TRBJ2-7
d_gene: TRBD1
v_gene: TRBV4-3
CDR3nt: TGCGCCAGCAGCCCGGGGACAGGGCTCCTCTACGAGCAGTACTTC
CDR3aa: CASSPGTGLLYEQYF

abundance: once
j_gene: TRBJ1-2
d_gene: .
v_gene: TRBV4-3
CDR3nt: TGCGCCAGCAGCCAAGATGACAGTGTGCTTTATGGCTACACCTTC
CDR3aa: CASSQDDSVLYGYTF

abundance: few
j_gene: TRBJ2-5
d_gene: TRBD2
v_gene: TRBV12-3/TRBV12-4
CDR3nt: TGTGCCAGCAGTTTTGCGAGGCGGGGGGTGCAAGAGACCCAGTACTTC
CDR3aa: CASSFARRGVQETQYF

abundance: few
j_gene: TRBJ2-6
d_gene: TRBD2
v_gene: TRBV5-1
CDR3nt: TGCGCCAGCAGCTTTAGCGGGGGGCCCTCTGGGGCCAACGTCCTGACTTTC
CDR3aa: CASSFSGGPSGANVLTF

abundance: .
j_gene: TRBJ1-1
d_gene: .
v_gene: TRBV9
CDR3nt: TGTGCCAGCAGCGTAGTACGACAGGCGAACACTGAAGCTTTCTTT
CDR3aa: CASSVVRQANTEAFF

abundance: .
j_gene: TRBJ2-3
d_gene: .
v_gene: TRBV20-1
CDR3nt: TGCAGTGCACCGAACTCGGGCACAGGTACGCAGTATTTT
CDR3aa: CSAPNSGTGTQYF

abundance: .
j_gene: TRBJ2-1
d_gene: .
v_gene: TRBV21-1
CDR3nt: TGTGCCAGCAGCCTTCTTGGGACTAGCGGGGGGGCGGGGAATGAGCAGTTCTTC
CDR3aa: CASSLLGTSGGAGNEQFF

abundance: few
j_gene: TRBJ1-4
d_gene: .
v_gene: TRBV4-2
CDR3nt: TGTGCCAGCAGCCAAGATTTCGGCCAGGGAGAAAAACTGTTTTTT
CDR3aa: CASSQDFGQGEKLFF

abundance: .
j_gene: TRBJ2-7
d_gene: .
v_gene: TRBV10-3
CDR3nt: TGTGCCATCAGTGAGGCCCCGGGCAACGAGCAGTACTTC
CDR3aa: CAISEAPGNEQYF

abundance: .
j_gene: TRBJ2-2
d_gene: .
v_gene: TRBV5-6
CDR3nt: TGTGCCAGCAGTTACCCCACCGGGGAGCTGTTTTTT
CDR3aa: CASSYPTGELFF

abundance: few
j_gene: TRBJ2-3
d_gene: .
v_gene: TRBV7-3
CDR3nt: TGTGCCAGCAGCTTGAGTTTGGGTAGCACAGATACGCAGTATTTT
CDR3aa: CASSLSLGSTDTQYF

abundance: .
j_gene: TRBJ2-1
d_gene: .
v_gene: TRBV20-1
CDR3nt: TGCAGTGCTGACCTCTCTGGGGGCGGGAGCTCCTACAATGAGCAGTTCTTC
CDR3aa: CSADLSGGGSSYNEQFF

abundance: once
j_gene: TRBJ1-2
d_gene: .
v_gene: TRBV7-6
CDR3nt: TGTGCCAGCAGCTTGTATGTTGGGCCCTATGGCTACACCTTC
CDR3aa: CASSLYVGPYGYTF

abundance: .
j_gene: TRBJ1-2
d_gene: .
v_gene: TRBV9
CDR3nt: TGTGCCAGCAGCGGCCCAAAGATGTGGAACTATGGCTACACCTTC
CDR3aa: CASSGPKMWNYGYTF

abundance: few
j_gene: TRBJ2-1
d_gene: .
v_gene: TRBV25-1
CDR3nt: TGTGCCAGCAGTGGAGGCGGCATTCAGTTCTTC
CDR3aa: CASSGGGIQFF

abundance: .
j_gene: TRBJ2-2
d_gene: TRBD2
v_gene: TRBV29-1
CDR3nt: TGCAGCGTTGAAGTTTTGGCGGGGGTCGCGAACACCGGGGAGCTGTTTTTT
CDR3aa: CSVEVLAGVANTGELFF

abundance: .
j_gene: TRBJ2-6
d_gene: .
v_gene: TRBV27
CDR3nt: TGTGCCAGCACCGAATCTGGGGCCAACGTCCTGACTTTC
CDR3aa: CASTESGANVLTF

abundance: many
j_gene: TRBJ2-7
d_gene: TRBD2
v_gene: TRBV6-1
CDR3nt: TGTGCCAGCAGTGAAGTTAGCGGGGACTCCTACGAGCAGTACTTC
CDR3aa: CASSEVSGDSYEQYF

abundance: .
j_gene: TRBJ2-5
d_gene: .
v_gene: TRBV4-2
CDR3nt: TGTGCCAGCAGCCAAGATTTGAGGGACACCGAGACCCAGTACTTC
CDR3aa: CASSQDLRDTETQYF

abundance: few
j_gene: TRBJ2-4
d_gene: .
v_gene: TRBV13
CDR3nt: TGTGCCAGCAGCTTTCGGGACATTAGCATTCAGTACTTC
CDR3aa: CASSFRDISIQYF

abundance: few
j_gene: TRBJ2-6
d_gene: .
v_gene: TRBV6-2/TRBV6-3
CDR3nt: TGTGCCAGCAGTCTCTTGCAGGGGGGCCCTTTTGCTGGGGCCAACGTCCTGACTTTC
CDR3aa: CASSLLQGGPFAGANVLTF

abundance: few
j_gene: TRBJ2-3
d_gene: .
v_gene: TRBV12-3/TRBV12-4
CDR3nt: TGTGCCAGCAGTTTTGGGTATACGCAGTATTTT
CDR3aa: CASSFGYTQYF

abundance: few
j_gene: TRBJ2-7
d_gene: .
v_gene: TRBV27
CDR3nt: TGTGCCAGCAGGGAGGGTCATACCTACGAGCAGTACTTC
CDR3aa: CASREGHTYEQYF

abundance: .
j_gene: TRBJ1-4
d_gene: .
v_gene: TRBV7-4
CDR3nt: TGTGCCAGCAGCTTGATCCTCTCCCGGGCACGAGAACTACGCCGGGGTAATGAAAAACTGTTTTTT
CDR3aa: CASSLILSRARELRRGNEKLFF

abundance: .
j_gene: TRBJ2-3
d_gene: .
v_gene: TRBV7-6
CDR3nt: TGTGCCAGCAGCTTAGATCGGAACAGGGATACGCAGTATTTT
CDR3aa: CASSLDRNRDTQYF

abundance: once
j_gene: TRBJ2-7
d_gene: .
v_gene: TRBV10-3
CDR3nt: TGTGCCATCAGCCCCATAGGCTCCGCCTACGAGCAGTACTTC
CDR3aa: CAISPIGSAYEQYF

abundance: .
j_gene: TRBJ2-3
d_gene: .
v_gene: TRBV9
CDR3nt: TGTGCCAGCAGCGTAGGGCAGCCGGTTTTTTCAGATACGCAGTATTTT
CDR3aa: CASSVGQPVFSDTQYF

abundance: .
j_gene: TRBJ2-3
d_gene: TRBD1
v_gene: TRBV6-2/TRBV6-3
CDR3nt: TGTGCCAGCAGTCACCTCACCTCGACAGGGGGTACCACAGATACGCAGTATTTT
CDR3aa: CASSHLTSTGGTTDTQYF

abundance: .
j_gene: TRBJ2-3
d_gene: TRBD2
v_gene: TRBV29-1
CDR3nt: TGCAGCGTCCATAATCTAGCGGGGGGCGCTTATGTTACGCAGTATTTT
CDR3aa: CSVHNLAGGAYVTQYF

abundance: once
j_gene: TRBJ2-7
d_gene: .
v_gene: TRBV12-3/TRBV12-4
CDR3nt: TGTGCCAGCAGGGGGGACTCTCTCTCCTACGAGCAGTACTTC
CDR3aa: CASRGDSLSYEQYF

abundance: once
j_gene: TRBJ2-1
d_gene: TRBD2
v_gene: TRBV20-1
CDR3nt: TGCAGTGCTAGAGGAATAGCGGGGACAAACAATGAGCAGTTCTTC
CDR3aa: CSARGIAGTNNEQFF

abundance: .
j_gene: TRBJ2-1
d_gene: TRBD2
v_gene: TRBV9
CDR3nt: TGTGCCAGCAGCCCCGGGACTAGCGGGGTAGGGCAGTTCTTC
CDR3aa: CASSPGTSGVGQFF

abundance: .
j_gene: TRBJ2-1
d_gene: .
v_gene: TRBV24-1
CDR3nt: TGTGCCACCAGTGTCCCCTTGGACAATGAGCAGTTCTTC
CDR3aa: CATSVPLDNEQFF